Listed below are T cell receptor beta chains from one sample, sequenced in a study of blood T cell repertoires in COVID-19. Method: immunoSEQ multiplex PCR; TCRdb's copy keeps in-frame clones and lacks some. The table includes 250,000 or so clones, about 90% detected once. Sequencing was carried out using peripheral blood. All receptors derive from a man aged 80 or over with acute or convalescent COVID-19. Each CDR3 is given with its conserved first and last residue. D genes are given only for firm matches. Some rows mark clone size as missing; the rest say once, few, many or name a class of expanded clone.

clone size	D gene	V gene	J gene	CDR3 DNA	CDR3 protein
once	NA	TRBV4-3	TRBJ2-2	TGCGCCAGCAGCCGGACTCTCGGGATGAACACCGGGGAGCTGTTTTTT	CASSRTLGMNTGELFF
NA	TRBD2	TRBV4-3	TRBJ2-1	TGCGCCAGCAGCCAGACCTCGCGGGCTAGCGGGGCGTCCTACAATGAGCAGTTCTTC	CASSQTSRASGASYNEQFF
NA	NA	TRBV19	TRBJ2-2	TGTGCCAGTAGTATAGATGGAGGTGGCCGTGCGAGAACCGGGGAGCTGTTTTTT	CASSIDGGGRARTGELFF
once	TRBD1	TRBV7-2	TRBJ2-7	TGTGCCAGCAGCTTAATGGGACAGGGGGCGCGGGAGCAGTACTTC	CASSLMGQGAREQYF
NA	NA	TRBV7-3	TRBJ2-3	TGTGCCAGCAGCTCGGCAGGGGGCGGGGGTACAGATACGCAGTATTTT	CASSSAGGGGTDTQYF
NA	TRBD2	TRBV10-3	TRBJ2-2	TGTGCCATCAGTGAAACGCGGGAGCAATCGACGAACACCGGGGAGCTGTTTTTT	CAISETREQSTNTGELFF
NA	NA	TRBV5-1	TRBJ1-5	TGCGCCAGCAGCCTCGATCCTACCGGGTGGAATCAGCCCCAGCATTTT	CASSLDPTGWNQPQHF
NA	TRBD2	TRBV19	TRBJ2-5	TGTGCCAGTAGGGAGAGCGGGAGGGCGGGGGAGACCCAGTACTTC	CASRESGRAGETQYF
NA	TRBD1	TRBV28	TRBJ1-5	TGTGCCAGCAGGGAGACAGGGATAGGCAATCAGCCCCAGCATTTT	CASRETGIGNQPQHF
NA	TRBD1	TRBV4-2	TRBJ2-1	TGTGCCAGCAGCCAACCGGGACAGCCATACAATGAGCAGTTCTTC	CASSQPGQPYNEQFF
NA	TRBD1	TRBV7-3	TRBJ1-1	TGTGCCAGCAGCGAGGGGACAGATACGAACACTGAAGCTTTCTTT	CASSEGTDTNTEAFF
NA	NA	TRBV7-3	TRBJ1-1	TGTGCCAGCAGCTTAGACGGTTCGGGGGGGTCAAAAGCTTTCTTT	CASSLDGSGGSKAFF
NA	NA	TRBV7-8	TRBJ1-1	TGTGCCAGCAGCCCCTGGGGGGGGTCCACTGAAGCTTTCTTT	CASSPWGGSTEAFF
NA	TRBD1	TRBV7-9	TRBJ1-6	TGTGCCAGCAGCCAGATGGGACAGGGGGGGGGAACCCTCCACTTT	CASSQMGQGGGTLHF
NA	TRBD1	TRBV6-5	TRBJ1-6	TGTGCCACCAGCCAGGGACAGGTTAATTCACCCCTCCACTTT	CATSQGQVNSPLHF
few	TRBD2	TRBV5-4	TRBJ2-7	TGTGCCAGCAGCTTGGGGGTCTGGGGGGGAGTGAGCTCCTACGAGCAGTACTTC	CASSLGVWGGVSSYEQYF
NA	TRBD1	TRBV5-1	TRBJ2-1	TGCGCCAGCAGCTTGGTGGGACAGGTTTACAATGAGCAGTTCTTC	CASSLVGQVYNEQFF
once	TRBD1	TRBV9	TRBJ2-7	TGTGCCAGCAGCGTACACCCCGACAGGGAATACGAGCAGTACTTC	CASSVHPDREYEQYF
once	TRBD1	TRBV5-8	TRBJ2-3	TGTGCCAGCAGCCCCTGGACAGGGAGGACAGATACGCAGTATTTT	CASSPWTGRTDTQYF
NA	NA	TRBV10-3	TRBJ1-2	TGTGCCATCCTCAGGGAGGGGCAGGACTATGGCTACACCTTC	CAILREGQDYGYTF
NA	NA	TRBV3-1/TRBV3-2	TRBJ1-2	TGTGCCAGCAGCCAGCTAAGCTATGGCTACACCTTC	CASSQLSYGYTF
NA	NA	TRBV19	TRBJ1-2	TGTGCCAGTAGTAACCAGGGGCTCAGCGGCTACACCTTC	CASSNQGLSGYTF
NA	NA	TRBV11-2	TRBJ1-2	TGTGCCAGCAGTCCCCCTCACAGGGGCTACACCTTC	CASSPPHRGYTF
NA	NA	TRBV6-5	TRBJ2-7	TGTGCCAGCCGATTAACAGCGGATGAGCAGTACTTC	CASRLTADEQYF
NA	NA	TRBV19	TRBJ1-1	TGTGCCAGTAGGACGGGAAGGAACACTGAAGCTTTCTTT	CASRTGRNTEAFF
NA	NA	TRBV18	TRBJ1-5	TGTGCCAGCTCATCCCAGGGGAATAGCAATCAGCCCCAGCATTTT	CASSSQGNSNQPQHF
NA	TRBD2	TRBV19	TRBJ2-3	TGTGCCAGTAATAGCGGGACTCCAGATACGCAGTATTTT	CASNSGTPDTQYF
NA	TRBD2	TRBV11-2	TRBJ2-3	TGTGCCAGCAGCGATTCAAGCGGGAAACACACAGATACGCAGTATTTT	CASSDSSGKHTDTQYF
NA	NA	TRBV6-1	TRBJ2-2	TGTGCCAGCAGTGTAAGGGGTTACGGGAACACCGGGGAGCTGTTTTTT	CASSVRGYGNTGELFF
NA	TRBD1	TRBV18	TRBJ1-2	TGTGCCAGCTCACCACGGGAACAGGGGGGAAATGGCTACACCTTC	CASSPREQGGNGYTF
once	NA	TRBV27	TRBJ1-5	TGTGCCAGCAATCTTAGGGAGGACCAGCCCCAGCATTTT	CASNLREDQPQHF
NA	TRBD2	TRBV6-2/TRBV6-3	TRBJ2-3	TGTGCCAGCAGTTACTCATCTAGCGGGATATACACAGATACGCAGTATTTT	CASSYSSSGIYTDTQYF
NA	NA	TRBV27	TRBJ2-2	TGTGCCAGCACCCCCTTGGGGGGAGGAGTTGGGACCGGGGAGCTGTTTTTT	CASTPLGGGVGTGELFF